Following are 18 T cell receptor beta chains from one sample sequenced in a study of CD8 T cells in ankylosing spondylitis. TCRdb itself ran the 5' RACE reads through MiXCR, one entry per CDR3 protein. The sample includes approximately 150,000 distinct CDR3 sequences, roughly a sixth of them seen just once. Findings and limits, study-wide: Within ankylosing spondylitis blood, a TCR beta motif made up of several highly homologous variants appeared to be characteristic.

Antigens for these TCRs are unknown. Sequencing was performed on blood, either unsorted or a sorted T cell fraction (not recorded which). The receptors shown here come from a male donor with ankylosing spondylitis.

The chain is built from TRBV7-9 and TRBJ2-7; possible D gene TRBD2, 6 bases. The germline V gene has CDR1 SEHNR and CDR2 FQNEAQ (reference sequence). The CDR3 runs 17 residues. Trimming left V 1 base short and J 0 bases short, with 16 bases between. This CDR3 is CASSLGGRGGSSYEQYF. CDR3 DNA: TGTGCCAGCAGCTTAGGCGGGCGGGGCGGAAGCTCCTACGAGCAGTACTTC.

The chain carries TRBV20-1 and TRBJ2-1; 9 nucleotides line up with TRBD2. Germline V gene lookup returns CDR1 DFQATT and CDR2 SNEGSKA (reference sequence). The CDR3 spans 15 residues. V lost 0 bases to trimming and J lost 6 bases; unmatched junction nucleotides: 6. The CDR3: CSARDMGLASNEQFF. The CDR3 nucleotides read TGCAGTGCTAGAGACATGGGACTAGCCTCCAATGAGCAGTTCTTC.

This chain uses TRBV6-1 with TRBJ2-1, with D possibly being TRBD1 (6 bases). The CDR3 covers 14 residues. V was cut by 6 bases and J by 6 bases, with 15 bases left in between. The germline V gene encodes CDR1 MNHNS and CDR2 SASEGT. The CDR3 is CASSRTGILNEQFF. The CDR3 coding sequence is TGTGCCAGCAGCCGTACAGGGATCCTCAATGAGCAGTTCTTC.

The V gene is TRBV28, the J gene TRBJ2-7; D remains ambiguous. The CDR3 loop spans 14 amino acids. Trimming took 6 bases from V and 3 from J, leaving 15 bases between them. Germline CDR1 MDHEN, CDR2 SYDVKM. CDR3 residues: CASRAGLSHYEQYF. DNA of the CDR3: TGTGCCAGCAGGGCTGGGTTATCCCACTACGAGCAGTACTTC.

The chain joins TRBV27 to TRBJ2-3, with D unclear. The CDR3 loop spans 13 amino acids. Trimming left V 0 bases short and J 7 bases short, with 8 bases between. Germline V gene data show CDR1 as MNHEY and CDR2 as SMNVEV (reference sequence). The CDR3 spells CASSLSQRNTQYF. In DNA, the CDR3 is TGTGCCAGCAGTTTATCGCAGCGAAATACGCAGTATTTT.

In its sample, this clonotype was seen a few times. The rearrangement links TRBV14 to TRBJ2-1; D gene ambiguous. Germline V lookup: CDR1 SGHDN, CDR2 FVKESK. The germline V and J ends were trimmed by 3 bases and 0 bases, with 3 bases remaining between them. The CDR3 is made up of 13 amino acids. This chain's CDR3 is CASSHDSYNEQFF. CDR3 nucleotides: TGTGCCAGCAGCCACGACTCCTACAATGAGCAGTTCTTC.

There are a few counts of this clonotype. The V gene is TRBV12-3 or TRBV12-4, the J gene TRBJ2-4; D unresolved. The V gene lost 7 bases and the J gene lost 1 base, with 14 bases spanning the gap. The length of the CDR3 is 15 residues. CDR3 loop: CASTLGQYAKNIQYF. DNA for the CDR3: TGTGCCAGCACCTTAGGCCAATATGCCAAAAACATTCAGTACTTC.

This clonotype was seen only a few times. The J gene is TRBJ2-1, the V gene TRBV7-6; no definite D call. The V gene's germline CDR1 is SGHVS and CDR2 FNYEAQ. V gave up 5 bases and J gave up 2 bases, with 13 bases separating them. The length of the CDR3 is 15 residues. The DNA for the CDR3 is TGTGCCAGCAGCCGAAGTATAGGCCCCTACAATGAGCAGTTCTTC. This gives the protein CASSRSIGPYNEQFF.

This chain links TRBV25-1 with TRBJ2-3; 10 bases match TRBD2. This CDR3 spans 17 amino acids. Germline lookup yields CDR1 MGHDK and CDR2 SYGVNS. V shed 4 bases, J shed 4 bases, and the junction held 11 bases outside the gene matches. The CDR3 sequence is CASSGPSGSQRADTQYF. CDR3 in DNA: TGTGCCAGCAGTGGACCTAGCGGGAGCCAGAGAGCAGATACGCAGTATTTT.

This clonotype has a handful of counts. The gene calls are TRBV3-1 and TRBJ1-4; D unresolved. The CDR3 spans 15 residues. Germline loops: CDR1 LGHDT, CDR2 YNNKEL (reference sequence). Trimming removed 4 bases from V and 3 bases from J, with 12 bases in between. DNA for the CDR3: TGTGCCAGCAGCCCTTATTTGGGAGCTAATGAAAAACTGTTTTTT. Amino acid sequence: CASSPYLGANEKLFF.

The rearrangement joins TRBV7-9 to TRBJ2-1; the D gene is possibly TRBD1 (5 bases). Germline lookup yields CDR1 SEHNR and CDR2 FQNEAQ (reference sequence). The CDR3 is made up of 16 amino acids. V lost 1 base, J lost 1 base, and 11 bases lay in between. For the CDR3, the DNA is TGTGCCAGCAGCTTAGAAAGGGGTAGATCCTACAATGAGCAGTTCTTC. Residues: CASSLERGRSYNEQFF.

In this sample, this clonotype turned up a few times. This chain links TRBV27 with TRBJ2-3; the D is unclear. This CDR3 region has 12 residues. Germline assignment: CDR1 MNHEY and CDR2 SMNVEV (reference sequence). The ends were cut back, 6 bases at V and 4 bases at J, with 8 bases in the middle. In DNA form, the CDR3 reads TGTGCCAGCAGGGGTGTATCAGATACGCAGTATTTT. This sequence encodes CASRGVSDTQYF.

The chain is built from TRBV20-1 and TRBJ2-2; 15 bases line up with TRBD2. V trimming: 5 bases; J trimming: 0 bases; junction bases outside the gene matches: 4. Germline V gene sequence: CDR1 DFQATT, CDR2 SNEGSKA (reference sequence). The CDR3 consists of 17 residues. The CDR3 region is CSARTSGRAANTGELFF. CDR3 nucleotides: TGCAGTGCTCGGACTAGCGGGAGGGCCGCGAACACCGGGGAGCTGTTTTTT.

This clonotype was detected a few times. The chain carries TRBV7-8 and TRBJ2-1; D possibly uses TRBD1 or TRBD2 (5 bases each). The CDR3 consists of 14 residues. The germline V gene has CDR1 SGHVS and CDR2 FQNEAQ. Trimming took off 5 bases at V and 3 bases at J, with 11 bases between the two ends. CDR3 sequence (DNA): TGTGCCAGCAGCCCAAGGGACGGCTACAATGAGCAGTTCTTC. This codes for CASSPRDGYNEQFF. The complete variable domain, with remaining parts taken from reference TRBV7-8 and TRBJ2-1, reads GAGVSQSPRYKVAKRGQDVALRCDPISGHVSLFWYQQALGQGPEFLTYFQNEAQLDKSGLPSDRFFAERPEGSVSTLKIQRTQQEDSAVYLCASSPRDGYNEQFFGPGTRLTVL.

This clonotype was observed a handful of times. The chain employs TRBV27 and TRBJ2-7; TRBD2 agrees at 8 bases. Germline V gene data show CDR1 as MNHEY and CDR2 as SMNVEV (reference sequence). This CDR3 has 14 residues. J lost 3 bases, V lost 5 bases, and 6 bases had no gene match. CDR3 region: CASSQGLANYEQYF. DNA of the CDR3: TGTGCCAGCAGTCAAGGACTAGCCAACTACGAGCAGTACTTC.

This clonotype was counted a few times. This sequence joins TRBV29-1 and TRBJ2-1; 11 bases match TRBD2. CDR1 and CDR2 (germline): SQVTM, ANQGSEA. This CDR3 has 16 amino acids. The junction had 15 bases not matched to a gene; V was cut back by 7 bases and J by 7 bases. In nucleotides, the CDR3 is TGCAGCGGGGTCATGCCTACTAGCGGGAGTCGAAATGAGCAGTTCTTC. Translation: CSGVMPTSGSRNEQFF.

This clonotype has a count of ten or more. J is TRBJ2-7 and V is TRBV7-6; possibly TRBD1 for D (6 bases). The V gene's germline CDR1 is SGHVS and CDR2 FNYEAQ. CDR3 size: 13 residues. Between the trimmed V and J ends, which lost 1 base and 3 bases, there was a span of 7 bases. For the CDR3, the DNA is TGTGCCAGCAGCTTAGGAGGGGGCTACGAGCAGTACTTC. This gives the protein CASSLGGGYEQYF. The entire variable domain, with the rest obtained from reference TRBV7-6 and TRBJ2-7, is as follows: GAGVSQSPRYKVTKRGQDVALRCDPISGHVSLYWYRQALGQGPEFLTYFNYEAQQDKSGLPNDRFSAERPEGSISTLTIQRTEQRDSAMYRCASSLGGGYEQYFGPGTRLTVT.

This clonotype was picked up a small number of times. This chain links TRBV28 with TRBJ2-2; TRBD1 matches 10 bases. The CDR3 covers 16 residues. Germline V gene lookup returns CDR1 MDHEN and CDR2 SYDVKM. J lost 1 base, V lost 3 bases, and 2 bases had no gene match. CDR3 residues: CASSLTGGLNTGELFF. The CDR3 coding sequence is TGTGCCAGCAGTTTGACAGGGGGCTTGAACACCGGGGAGCTGTTTTTT. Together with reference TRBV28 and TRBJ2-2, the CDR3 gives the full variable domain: DVKVTQSSRYLVKRTGEKVFLECVQDMDHENMFWYRQDPGLGLRLIYFSYDVKMKEKGDIPEGYSVSREKKERFSLILESASTNQTSMYLCASSLTGGLNTGELFFGEGSRLTVL.